A single TCR beta chain is shown here with its context. This record comes from a study of tumor-infiltrating lymphocytes in glioblastoma multiforme. The CDR3 contains 11 residues. The ends were cut back, 4 bases at V and 4 bases at J, with 2 bases in the middle. TCRB libraries came from RNA via three nested multiplex PCR rounds. TCRdb re-called the multiplex PCR reads through MiXCR, storing one row per CDR3 protein. The table has just over 9,000 distinct CDR3 sequences, 74% seen once. J is TRBJ2-1 and V is TRBV12-3 or TRBV12-4, with D uncertain. This clonotype originated in a male donor with glioblastoma. Sample: brain tumor tissue. CDR3 region: CASSSYNEQFF. The CDR3 nucleotides read TGTGCCAGCAGTTCGTACAATGAGCAGTTCTTC.